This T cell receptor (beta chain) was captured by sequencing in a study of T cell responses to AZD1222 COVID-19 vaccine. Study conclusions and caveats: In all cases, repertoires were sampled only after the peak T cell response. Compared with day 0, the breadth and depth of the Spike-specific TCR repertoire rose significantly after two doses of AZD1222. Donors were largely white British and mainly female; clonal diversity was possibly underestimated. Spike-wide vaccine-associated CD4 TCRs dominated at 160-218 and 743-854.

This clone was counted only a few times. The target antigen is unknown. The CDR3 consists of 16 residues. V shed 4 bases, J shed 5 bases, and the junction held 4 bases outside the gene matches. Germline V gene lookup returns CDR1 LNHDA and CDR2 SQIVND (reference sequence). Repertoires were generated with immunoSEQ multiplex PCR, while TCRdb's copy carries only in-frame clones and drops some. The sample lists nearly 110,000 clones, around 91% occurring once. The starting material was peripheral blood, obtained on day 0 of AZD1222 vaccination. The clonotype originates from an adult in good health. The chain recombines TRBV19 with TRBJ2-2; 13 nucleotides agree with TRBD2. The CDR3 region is CASSRTSGGATGELFF. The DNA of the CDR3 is TGTGCCAGTAGTAGAACTAGCGGGGGGGCGACCGGGGAGCTGTTTTTT.